Sequencing of this TCR beta chain was carried out in a study of T cells in Graves' hyperthyroidism and ophthalmopathy. This clonotype was counted only a few times. Amplified TCR beta CDR3 regions derived from RNA transcripts. TCR CDR3 regions were first amplified by RT-PCR with HTBI primers. TCRdb independently ran MiXCR on the multiplex PCR reads; one entry per CDR3 protein. This table holds 390,000 or so distinct CDR3 sequences, roughly 14% found once. V shed 4 bases and J 4 bases; nucleotides not matched to a gene: 8. CDR1 is MNHNS and CDR2 is SASEGT in the germline V gene. The CDR3 runs to 17 residues.

The TCR comes from a man younger than 35 with Graves' ophthalmopathy. V is TRBV6-1 and J is TRBJ2-6, with 9 bases identical to TRBD2. What was sequenced was blood. DNA for the CDR3: TGTGCCAGCAGTGGAGCGGGAGGAATGGGGGGGGCCAACGTCCTGACTTTC. Its protein is CASSGAGGMGGANVLTF.